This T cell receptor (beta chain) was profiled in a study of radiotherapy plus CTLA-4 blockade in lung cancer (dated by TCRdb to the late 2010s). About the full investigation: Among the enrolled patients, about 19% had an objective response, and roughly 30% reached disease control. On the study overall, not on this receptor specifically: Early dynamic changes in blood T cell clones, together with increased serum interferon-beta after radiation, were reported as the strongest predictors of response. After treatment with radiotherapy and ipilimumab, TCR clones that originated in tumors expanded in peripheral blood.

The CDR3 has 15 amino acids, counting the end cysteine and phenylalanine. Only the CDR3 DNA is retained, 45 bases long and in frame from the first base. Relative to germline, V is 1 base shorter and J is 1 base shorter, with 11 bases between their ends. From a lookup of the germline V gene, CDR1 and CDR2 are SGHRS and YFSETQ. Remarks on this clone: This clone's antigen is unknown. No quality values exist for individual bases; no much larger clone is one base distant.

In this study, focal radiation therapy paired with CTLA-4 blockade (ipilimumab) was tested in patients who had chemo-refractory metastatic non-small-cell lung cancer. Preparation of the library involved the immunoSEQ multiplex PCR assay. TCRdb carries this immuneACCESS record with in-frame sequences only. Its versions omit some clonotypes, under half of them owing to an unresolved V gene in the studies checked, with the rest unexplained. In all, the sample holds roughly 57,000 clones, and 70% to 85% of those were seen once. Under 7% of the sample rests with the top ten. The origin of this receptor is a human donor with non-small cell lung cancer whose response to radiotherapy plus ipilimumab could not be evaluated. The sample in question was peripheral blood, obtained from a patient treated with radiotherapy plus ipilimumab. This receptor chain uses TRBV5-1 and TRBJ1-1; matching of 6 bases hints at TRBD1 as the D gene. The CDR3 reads CASSLRQGSNTEAFF. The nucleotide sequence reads TGCGCCAGCAGCTTGCGCCAGGGGTCGAACACTGAAGCTTTCTTT.